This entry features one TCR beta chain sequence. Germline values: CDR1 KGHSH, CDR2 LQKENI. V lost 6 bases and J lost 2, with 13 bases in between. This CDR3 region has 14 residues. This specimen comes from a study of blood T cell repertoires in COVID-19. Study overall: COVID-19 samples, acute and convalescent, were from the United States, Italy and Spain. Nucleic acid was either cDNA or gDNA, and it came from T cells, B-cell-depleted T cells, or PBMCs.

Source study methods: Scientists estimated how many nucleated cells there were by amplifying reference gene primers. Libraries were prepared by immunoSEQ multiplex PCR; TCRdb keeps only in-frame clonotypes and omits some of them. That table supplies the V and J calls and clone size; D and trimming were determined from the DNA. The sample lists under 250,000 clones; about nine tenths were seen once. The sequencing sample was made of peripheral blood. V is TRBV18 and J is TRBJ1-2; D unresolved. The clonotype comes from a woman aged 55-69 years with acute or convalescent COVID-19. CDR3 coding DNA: TGTGCCAGCTCTCCGGAGGGTTGGAACTATGGCTACACCTTC. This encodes CASSPEGWNYGYTF.